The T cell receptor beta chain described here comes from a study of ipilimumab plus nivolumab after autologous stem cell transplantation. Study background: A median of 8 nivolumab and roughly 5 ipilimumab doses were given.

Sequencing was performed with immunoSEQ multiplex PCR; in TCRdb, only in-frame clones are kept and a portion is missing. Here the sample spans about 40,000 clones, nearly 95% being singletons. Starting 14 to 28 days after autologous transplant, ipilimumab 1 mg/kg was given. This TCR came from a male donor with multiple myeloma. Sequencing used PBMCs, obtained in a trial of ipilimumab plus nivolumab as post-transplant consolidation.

The CDR3 bases are TGTGCCAGCGGGGGACAGAGTCACTATGGCTACACCTTC. It codes for CASGGQSHYGYTF. The J gene is TRBJ1-2, the V gene TRBV27; 7 positions match TRBD1. The V and J ends lost 8 bases and 3 bases, in that order; junction bases with no gene match: 6. The CDR3 contains 13 residues. Germline loops: CDR1 MNHEY, CDR2 SMNVEV (reference sequence).